Presented here are 8 T cell receptor beta chains from one specimen sequenced in a study of T cell repertoires in cytomegalovirus infection. TCRdb analysed the reads with MiXCR anew, one entry per CDR3 protein. Of a few hundred thousand distinct CDR3 sequences in the sample, 9.1% are singletons; the top ten hold roughly 16%. The sequencing input was PBMCs. Receptor source: a human donor in good health (CMV status not recorded). Some clones in this sample may be carry-over from other donors' samples.

This clonotype was observed at least ten times. The CDR3 region has the DNA TGTGCCAGCAGCTTAGAGATAGCGGGGGGGAGCACAGATACGCAGTATTTT. The encoded protein is CASSLEIAGGSTDTQYF. The chain couples TRBV11-2 to TRBJ2-3; 11 bases line up with TRBD2. The CDR3 has 17 amino acids. Germline V gene lookup returns CDR1 SGHAT and CDR2 FQNNGV. With V trimmed by 0 bases and J by 0 bases, 2 bases remained unmatched.

The chain uses TRBV12-3 or TRBV12-4 and TRBJ1-5, with 7 bases identical to TRBD1. This CDR3 contains 14 residues. The junction had 7 bases not matched to a gene; V was cut back by 1 base and J by 10 bases. CDR3 protein: CASSLGTGVSPQHF. DNA of the CDR3: TGTGCCAGCAGTTTAGGAACAGGGGTAAGCCCCCAGCATTTT.

This clonotype was recorded a few times. The chain has TRBV10-3 and TRBJ2-4; D remains ambiguous. The germline gives CDR1 ENHRY, CDR2 SYGVKD. The length of the CDR3 is 16 residues. V gave up 3 bases and J gave up 0 bases, with 12 bases separating them. CDR3 sequence: CAISDQQLLAKNIQYF. The CDR3 DNA reads as TGTGCCATCAGTGACCAACAACTACTAGCCAAAAACATTCAGTACTTC.

The table lists this clonotype with many counts. The chain combines TRBV7-8 with TRBJ2-3; 12 bases match TRBD2. This CDR3 has 16 amino acids. Germline CDR1 SGHVS, CDR2 FQNEAQ. The V segment lost 6 bases and the J segment 10 bases; nucleotides outside the gene matches: 14. The CDR3 region is CASRRTSGGTTASQYF. Written as DNA, the CDR3 is TGTGCCAGCAGACGTACTAGCGGGGGGACGACCGCATCGCAGTATTTT.

This clonotype has a handful of counts. The rearrangement links TRBV28 to TRBJ2-7; TRBD1 might be the D (7 bases). Germline CDR1 and CDR2: MDHEN and SYDVKM. The CDR3 is made up of 16 amino acids. V was shortened by 6 bases and J by 3 bases, with 21 bases between the two germline ends. The chain's CDR3 is CASRQGGGRMSYEQYF. In nucleotides, the CDR3 is TGTGCCAGCAGGCAGGGGGGCGGCAGGATGAGCTACGAGCAGTACTTC.

This clonotype was seen ten or more times. The rearrangement joins TRBV7-2 to TRBJ2-5, with D unclear. In germline, CDR1 is SGHTA, CDR2 FQGNSA. The CDR3 has 11 residues. Trimming removed 7 bases from V and 5 bases from J, with 8 bases in between. CDR3 residues: CASNLGETQYF. CDR3 in DNA: TGTGCCAGCAACCTGGGCGAGACCCAGTACTTC.

For this clonotype: The junction and the germline gene differ at one end; a read error may be behind it. This chain joins TRBV5-3 and TRBJ1-1; D may be TRBD1 (5 bases). TRBV5-3 is an open reading frame, and its role is uncertain. The CDR3 runs 12 residues. DNA for the CDR3: TGTGCCAGCAGCTTGGAGGGGCTTGAAGCTTTCTTT. This sequence encodes CASSLEGLEAFF.

This clonotype came up a few times. V is TRBV28 and J is TRBJ2-7; 11 bases match TRBD1. After removal of 3 bases from V and 4 bases from J, the junction contained 5 bases not matched to a gene. Germline V gives CDR1 MDHEN, CDR2 SYDVKM. This CDR3 has 15 residues. CDR3 amino acids: CASSLWTGGKYEQYF. DNA of the CDR3: TGTGCCAGCAGTTTGTGGACAGGGGGCAAGTACGAGCAGTACTTC.